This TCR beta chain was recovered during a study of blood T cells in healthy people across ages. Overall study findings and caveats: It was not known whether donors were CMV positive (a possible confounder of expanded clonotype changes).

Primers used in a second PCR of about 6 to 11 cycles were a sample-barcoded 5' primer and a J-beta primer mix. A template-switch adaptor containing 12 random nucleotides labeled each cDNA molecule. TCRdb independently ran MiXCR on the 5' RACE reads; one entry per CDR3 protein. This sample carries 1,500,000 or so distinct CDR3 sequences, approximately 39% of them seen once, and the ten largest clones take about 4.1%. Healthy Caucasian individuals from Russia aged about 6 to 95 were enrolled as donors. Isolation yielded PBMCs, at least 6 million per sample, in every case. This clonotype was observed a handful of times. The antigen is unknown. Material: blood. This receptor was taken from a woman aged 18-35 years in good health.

The CDR3 spells CASSLDRSGGSNIQYF. CDR3 coding DNA: TGTGCCAGCAGCTTAGATAGGTCGGGGGGCTCAAACATTCAGTACTTC. The rearrangement uses TRBV11-2 and TRBJ2-5, with D possibly TRBD2 on 7 matching bases. The J call may be faulty, since TRBJ2-4 better matches the DNA end. The germline V gene encodes CDR1 SGHAT and CDR2 FQNNGV. CDR3 length: 16 residues.